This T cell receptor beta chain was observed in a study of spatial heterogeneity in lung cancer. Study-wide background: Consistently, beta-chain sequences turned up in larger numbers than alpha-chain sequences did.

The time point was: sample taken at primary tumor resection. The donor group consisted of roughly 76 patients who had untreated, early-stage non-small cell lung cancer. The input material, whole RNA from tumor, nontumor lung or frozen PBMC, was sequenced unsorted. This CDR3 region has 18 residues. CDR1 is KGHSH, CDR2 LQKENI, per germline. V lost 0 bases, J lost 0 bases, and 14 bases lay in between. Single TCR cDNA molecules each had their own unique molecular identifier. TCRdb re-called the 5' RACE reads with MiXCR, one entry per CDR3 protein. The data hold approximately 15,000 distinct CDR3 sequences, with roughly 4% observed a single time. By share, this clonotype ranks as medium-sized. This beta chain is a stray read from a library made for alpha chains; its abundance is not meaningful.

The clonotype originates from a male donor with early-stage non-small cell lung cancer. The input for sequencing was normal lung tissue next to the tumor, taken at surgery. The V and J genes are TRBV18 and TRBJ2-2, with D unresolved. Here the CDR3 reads CASSPPPAAATNTGELFF. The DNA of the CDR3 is TGTGCCAGCTCACCACCCCCCGCGGCGGCCACGAACACCGGGGAGCTGTTTTTT. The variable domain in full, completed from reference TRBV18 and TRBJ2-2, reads NAGVMQNPRHLVRRRGQEARLRCSPMKGHSHVYWYRQLPEEGLKFMVYLQKENIIDESGMPKERFSAEFPKEGPSILRIQQVVRGDSAAYFCASSPPPAAATNTGELFFGEGSRLTVL.